The 15 T cell receptor beta chains given below trace back to one sample, sequenced in a study of early T cells in non-severe SARS-CoV-2 infection. TCRdb used MiXCR to reprocess the 5' RACE reads, holding one entry per CDR3 protein. The table has under 80,000 distinct CDR3 sequences, 13% seen once. Sample: whole blood. Receptors originate from an adult who was a healthcare worker with PCR-confirmed SARS-CoV-2 infection or an uninfected control (not recorded which).

This clonotype was seen many times. This chain connects TRBV7-9 to TRBJ2-3; D unclear. The CDR3 spans 14 residues. V lost 5 bases and J 1 base, leaving 10 bases between the germline ends. The germline CDR1 and CDR2 sequences are SEHNR and FQNEAQ (reference sequence). This CDR3 is CASSIRSGTDTQYF. The DNA of the CDR3 is TGTGCCAGCAGCATCCGGTCCGGCACAGATACGCAGTATTTT. Using reference TRBV7-9 and TRBJ2-3 for the parts outside the CDR3, the full variable domain is DTGVSQNPRHKITKRGQNVTFRCDPISEHNRLYWYRQTLGQGPEFLTYFQNEAQLEKSRLLSDRFSAERPKGSFSTLEIQRTEQGDSAMYLCASSIRSGTDTQYFGPGTRLTVL.

This clonotype was counted at least ten times. The chain employs TRBV29-1 and TRBJ2-5; D is unclear. There are 12 residues in the CDR3. The V and J ends lost 6 bases and 2 bases respectively, with 10 bases between them. CDR1 SQVTM and CDR2 ANQGSEA come from the germline V gene. The CDR3 region has the DNA TGCAGCGTGCAGGAGACTCAAGAGACCCAGTACTTC. Its translation is CSVQETQETQYF. Filled out from reference TRBV29-1 and TRBJ2-5, the complete variable domain reads SAVISQKPSRDICQRGTSLTIQCQVDSQVTMMFWYRQQPGQSLTLIATANQGSEATYESGFVIDKFPISRPNLTFSTLTVSNMSPEDSSIYLCSVQETQETQYFGPGTRLLVL.

V usage is TRBV2 and J usage is TRBJ1-1, with D possibly matching TRBD1 (5 bases). Trimming removed 6 bases at V and 3 bases at J, with 17 bases between. Germline CDR1 SNHLY, CDR2 FYNNEI. The CDR3 has 15 amino acids. CDR3 sequence reads: CASSRTGTGDTEAFF. The CDR3 coding sequence is TGTGCCAGCAGCCGAACCGGGACTGGGGACACTGAAGCTTTCTTT.

This clonotype was seen ten or more times. V gene TRBV29-1 combines with J gene TRBJ2-7, with D perhaps matching TRBD1 (6 bases). Germline lookup yields CDR1 SQVTM and CDR2 ANQGSEA. The CDR3 is made up of 11 amino acids. V gave up 7 bases and J gave up 6 bases, with 13 bases separating them. CDR3 nucleotide sequence: TGCAGCGCCTCAGGGGTGGGCGAGCAGTACTTC. Translated: CSASGVGEQYF.

There are many counts of this clonotype. The chain links TRBV6-5 to TRBJ1-5; perhaps TRBD1 as D (6 bases). The CDR3 is 15 residues long. The ends were cut back, 4 bases at V and 3 bases at J, with 13 bases in the middle. Germline V gives CDR1 MNHEY, CDR2 SVGAGI. The CDR3 nucleotides are TGTGCCAGCAGTTTGAACAGGGTGACCAATCAGCCCCAGCATTTT. Its protein product is CASSLNRVTNQPQHF.

This clonotype was found many times. The genes are TRBV6-1 and TRBJ1-5; D gene ambiguous. The length of the CDR3 is 13 residues. V lost 6 bases and J lost 6, with 12 bases in between. CDR1 MNHNS and CDR2 SASEGT come from the germline V gene. The CDR3 reads CASRQPGSQPQHF. CDR3 in DNA: TGTGCCAGCAGGCAACCTGGAAGTCAGCCCCAGCATTTT.

The V and J genes are TRBV6-5 and TRBJ2-3; perhaps TRBD2 as D (6 bases). Germline lookup yields CDR1 MNHEY and CDR2 SVGAGI. V was trimmed by 3 bases and J by 4 bases, leaving 11 bases between them. The CDR3 sequence is 14 residues long. The CDR3, as DNA: TGTGCCAGCAGTTATAAGCTAGCGCCAGATACGCAGTATTTT. This gives the protein CASSYKLAPDTQYF.

This clonotype was picked up many times. The chain combines TRBV6-5 with TRBJ2-2, with 7 bases matching TRBD1. The CDR3 consists of 13 residues. Germline loops: CDR1 MNHEY, CDR2 SVGAGI. The V segment lost 7 bases and the J segment 6 bases; nucleotides outside the gene matches: 5. The CDR3 loop is CASTEGAAGELFF. The CDR3 DNA reads TGTGCCAGCACTGAGGGGGCTGCCGGGGAGCTGTTTTTT.

This clonotype has ten or more counts. V usage is TRBV7-9 and J usage is TRBJ2-1, with a possible D match to TRBD1 (5 bases). Trimming took 5 bases from V and 10 from J, leaving 18 bases between them. This CDR3 has 14 residues. Germline CDR1 SEHNR, CDR2 FQNEAQ (reference sequence). CDR3 DNA: TGTGCCAGCAGCCCCATCCAATACAGGTTCGAGCAGTTCTTC. Translating it yields CASSPIQYRFEQFF.

This clonotype has at least ten counts. The chain employs TRBV4-1 and TRBJ1-5; no clear D gene. The CDR3 is 16 residues long. V lost 0 bases and J 7 bases, leaving 16 bases between the germline ends. Germline V CDR1 and CDR2: MGHRA, YSYEKL. CDR3 nucleotide sequence: TGCGCCAGCAGCCAAGATCCCCCCCCCACTCGGCAGCCCCAGCATTTT. Translated: CASSQDPPPTRQPQHF.

The CDR3 reads CASSGDTGTDTQYF. As DNA, the CDR3 is TGTGCCAGCAGTGGTGACACAGGCACAGATACGCAGTATTTT. This chain connects TRBV2 to TRBJ2-3; no reliable D call. V lost 4 bases and J lost 1, with 9 bases in between. This CDR3 is built from 14 residues. From germline, CDR1 is SNHLY and CDR2 FYNNEI. Variable domain in full (rest from reference TRBV2 and TRBJ2-3): EPEVTQTPSHQVTQMGQEVILRCVPISNHLYFYWYRQILGQKVEFLVSFYNNEISEKSEIFDDQFSVERPDGSNFTLKIRSTKLEDSAMYFCASSGDTGTDTQYFGPGTRLTVL.

The chain couples TRBV28 to TRBJ2-1; no clear D gene. The germline V and J ends were trimmed by 4 bases and 8 bases, with 6 bases remaining between them. The CDR3 covers 11 residues. Germline CDR1 reads MDHEN; CDR2 reads SYDVKM. The CDR3 loop reads CASSSLYEQFF. The CDR3 DNA reads as TGTGCCAGCAGTTCCCTTTATGAGCAGTTCTTC. The full variable domain, in which reference TRBV28 and TRBJ2-1 provide the parts outside the CDR3, is DVKVTQSSRYLVKRTGEKVFLECVQDMDHENMFWYRQDPGLGLRLIYFSYDVKMKEKGDIPEGYSVSREKKERFSLILESASTNQTSMYLCASSSLYEQFFGPGTRLTVL.

The table lists this clonotype with many counts. The chain links TRBV18 to TRBJ1-5; tentative D call: TRBD1 (6 bases). The V end was cut by 0 bases, the J end by 4 bases, with 13 bases between. CDR3 length: 16 amino acids. Germline-derived CDR1 and CDR2 are KGHSH and LQKENI. The CDR3 reads CASSPPWAGANQPQHF. The CDR3 DNA reads TGTGCCAGCTCACCACCGTGGGCAGGGGCAAATCAGCCCCAGCATTTT.

The V gene is TRBV11-2, the J gene TRBJ2-5; 10 nucleotides line up with TRBD2. The CDR3 contains 17 residues. Trimming at V came to 0 bases and at J to 0 bases, leaving 4 bases not matched to a gene. Germline CDR1 is SGHAT and CDR2 is FQNNGV. The CDR3 here is CASSLELSGGYQETQYF. For the CDR3, the DNA is TGTGCCAGCAGCTTAGAGCTTAGCGGGGGGTACCAAGAGACCCAGTACTTC.

Note on this clonotype: One junction end disagrees with the germline gene, perhaps due to a read error. J is TRBJ2-3 and V is TRBV6-5, with no clear D. Germline V gene lookup returns CDR1 MNHEY and CDR2 SVGAGI. The CDR3 runs 16 residues. The CDR3 protein is CVSSYSNQPSTDTQYF. The CDR3 nucleotides are TGTGTCAGCAGTTACTCGAACCAGCCTAGCACAGATACGCAGTATTTT.